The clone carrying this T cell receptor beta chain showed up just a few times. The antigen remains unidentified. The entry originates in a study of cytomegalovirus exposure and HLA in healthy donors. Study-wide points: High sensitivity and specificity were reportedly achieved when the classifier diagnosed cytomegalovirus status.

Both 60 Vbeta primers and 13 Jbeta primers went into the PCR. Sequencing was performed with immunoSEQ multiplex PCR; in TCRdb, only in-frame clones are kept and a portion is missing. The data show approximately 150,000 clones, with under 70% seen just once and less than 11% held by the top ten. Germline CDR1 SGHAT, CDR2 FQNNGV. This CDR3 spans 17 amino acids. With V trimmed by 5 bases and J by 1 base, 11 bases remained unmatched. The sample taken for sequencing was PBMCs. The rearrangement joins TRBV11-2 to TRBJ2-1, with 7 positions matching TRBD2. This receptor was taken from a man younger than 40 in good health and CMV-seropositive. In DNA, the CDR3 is TGTGCCAGCAGCCTAGGCAGGGCGGGAGAGTCCTACAATGAGCAGTTCTTC. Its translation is CASSLGRAGESYNEQFF.